Listed here are 20 T cell receptor beta chains from one sample, sequenced in a study of radiotherapy plus CTLA-4 blockade in lung cancer. Here immunoSEQ multiplex PCR was the method, and the copy in TCRdb shows in-frame clones only, minus some. The sample lists around 77,000 clones, approximately 73% occurring once. The input for sequencing was peripheral blood, taken from a patient treated with radiotherapy plus ipilimumab. The receptor set was obtained from a human donor with non-small cell lung cancer whose response to radiotherapy plus ipilimumab could not be evaluated.

The V call is TRBV18, the J call TRBJ1-6; D not resolved. The CDR3 covers 16 residues. V lost 3 bases to trimming and J lost 0 bases, with 9 bases between them. Germline loops: CDR1 KGHSH, CDR2 LQKENI. This CDR3 reads CASSPARSSYNSPLHF. The DNA for the CDR3 is TGTGCCAGCTCACCTGCTCGGAGCTCCTATAATTCACCCCTCCACTTT.

The V call is TRBV9, the J call TRBJ2-3, with a possible D match to TRBD2 (6 bases). Trimming left V 3 bases short and J 6 bases short, with 17 bases between. The CDR3 consists of 15 residues. Germline V gene data show CDR1 as SGDLS and CDR2 as YYNGEE. CDR3 loop: CASSATSGDGDTQYF. As DNA, the CDR3 is TGTGCCAGCAGCGCCACCTCGGGGGATGGGGATACGCAGTATTTT.

This clone was seen a handful of times. The gene calls are TRBV19 and TRBJ1-3, with D possibly matching TRBD1 (6 bases). The CDR3 consists of 16 residues. CDR1 is LNHDA and CDR2 is SQIVND in the germline V gene (reference sequence). The V end lost 8 bases, the J end lost 0 bases, and 17 bases lay between the germline ends. The CDR3 DNA follows: TGTGCCAGTTTCTCCCTGGACAGAAGCTCTGGAAACACCATATATTTT. Amino acid sequence: CASFSLDRSSGNTIYF. The full variable domain, in which reference TRBV19 and TRBJ1-3 provide the parts outside the CDR3, is DGGITQSPKYLFRKEGQNVTLSCEQNLNHDAMYWYRQDPGQGLRLIYYSQIVNDFQKGDIAEGYSVSREKKESFPLTVTSAQKNPTAFYLCASFSLDRSSGNTIYFGEGSWLTVV.

This chain joins TRBV6-5 and TRBJ1-1; D unresolved. This CDR3 is 13 amino acids long. Trimming removed 5 bases from V and 0 bases from J, with 7 bases in between. The germline V gene encodes CDR1 MNHEY and CDR2 SVGAGI. The CDR3 nucleotides are TGTGCCAGCAGTGAAGCGGTGAACACTGAAGCTTTCTTT. Translation gives CASSEAVNTEAFF.

This clone was detected a few times. In nucleotides, the CDR3 is TGTGCCAGCAGCGCAGCGGGATTGGCCCCATATGAGCAGTTCTTC. Protein product: CASSAAGLAPYEQFF. V is TRBV7-2 and J is TRBJ2-1; 7 nucleotides agree with TRBD2. The CDR3 is made up of 15 amino acids. In germline, CDR1 is SGHTA, CDR2 FQGNSA. With V trimmed by 5 bases and J by 8 bases, 12 bases remained unmatched.

The gene calls are TRBV11-2 and TRBJ2-7, with 12 bases fitting TRBD2. Germline-derived CDR1 and CDR2 are SGHAT and FQNNGV. The CDR3 covers 18 residues. With V trimmed by 5 bases and J by 0 bases, 11 bases remained unmatched. The CDR3 DNA sequence: TGTGCCAGCAGCCCCCAGACTAGCGGGGGCCCCAGCTCCTACGAGCAGTACTTC. Protein sequence: CASSPQTSGGPSSYEQYF.

The chain combines TRBV5-1 with TRBJ2-7; TRBD2 might be the D (6 bases). The CDR3 spans 15 residues. V dropped 3 bases and J dropped 2 bases, with 15 bases sitting between them. Germline-derived CDR1 and CDR2 are SGHRS and YFSETQ. The CDR3 here is CASSSGDGFPYEQYF. The CDR3 nucleotides read TGCGCCAGCAGCTCGGGGGACGGGTTTCCCTACGAGCAGTACTTC.

The J gene is TRBJ2-7, the V gene TRBV4-1; TRBD2 matches at 14 bases. Trimming at V came to 7 bases and at J to 5 bases, leaving 7 bases not matched to a gene. Germline V lookup: CDR1 MGHRA, CDR2 YSYEKL. The CDR3 runs 15 residues. The CDR3 sequence is CASTWGGLAGDEQYF. CDR3 nucleotide sequence: TGCGCCAGCACTTGGGGGGGACTAGCGGGAGACGAGCAGTACTTC.

This clone was seen only once. This chain links TRBV29-1 with TRBJ1-1; D is ambiguous. V shed 3 bases and J shed 1 base, with 9 bases lying between them. Per germline, CDR1 SQVTM and CDR2 ANQGSEA. The CDR3 has 13 residues. For the CDR3, the DNA is TGCAGCGTTGATGGGTTAGCGAACACTGAAGCTTTCTTT. It codes for CSVDGLANTEAFF.

This rearrangement joins TRBV10-3 to TRBJ1-1; 9 bases agree with TRBD1. J lost 5 bases, V lost 7 bases, and 8 bases had no gene match. The length of the CDR3 is 14 residues. The V gene's germline CDR1 is ENHRY and CDR2 SYGVKD. The CDR3 DNA is TGTGCCATCACCCAGGACAGGGGAAAAACTGAAGCTTTCTTT. This gives the protein CAITQDRGKTEAFF.

The chain joins TRBV18 to TRBJ2-7, with D unresolved. Germline-derived CDR1 and CDR2 are KGHSH and LQKENI. The CDR3 totals 14 residues. V was clipped by 0 bases and J by 0 bases, with 6 bases between them. CDR3 DNA sequence: TGTGCCAGCTCACCACCGGGCTTCTCCTACGAGCAGTACTTC. It yields the protein CASSPPGFSYEQYF.

The chain uses TRBV9 and TRBJ2-3; 7 bases fit TRBD2. The CDR3 runs to 16 residues. With V trimmed by 4 bases and J by 0 bases, 8 bases remained unmatched. Germline loops: CDR1 SGDLS, CDR2 YYNGEE. CDR3 residues: CASSPGTTRSTDTQYF. The CDR3 region has the DNA TGTGCCAGCAGCCCTGGGACTACCCGCAGCACAGATACGCAGTATTTT.

The chain couples TRBV14 to TRBJ1-6, with a possible D match to TRBD1 (6 bases). V was trimmed by 7 bases and J by 3 bases, leaving 7 bases between them. Germline V lookup: CDR1 SGHDN, CDR2 FVKESK. The CDR3 is made up of 13 amino acids. CDR3 loop: CASKGDYNSPLHF. The DNA of the CDR3 is TGTGCCAGCAAGGGGGACTATAATTCACCCCTCCACTTT.

The genes are TRBV2 and TRBJ1-5; D gene ambiguous. The CDR3 is made up of 15 amino acids. V was trimmed by 7 bases and J by 2 bases, leaving 15 bases between them. CDR1 is SNHLY and CDR2 is FYNNEI in the germline V gene. CDR3 loop: CASKASPEGNQPQHF. The DNA for the CDR3 is TGTGCCAGCAAGGCATCCCCGGAGGGCAATCAGCCCCAGCATTTT.

The chain carries TRBV30 and TRBJ2-7; 10 nucleotides line up with TRBD2. Losses at the gene ends were 0 bases for V and 2 bases for J; bases not matched to a gene: 1. This CDR3 region has 14 residues. The germline V gene encodes CDR1 GTSNPN and CDR2 SVGIG (reference sequence). This CDR3 is CAWSVGLAAYEQYF. In DNA, the CDR3 is TGTGCCTGGAGTGTAGGACTAGCGGCCTACGAGCAGTACTTC.

The chain combines TRBV18 with TRBJ1-4, with D possibly matching TRBD1 (6 bases). This CDR3 comprises 16 residues. CDR1 is KGHSH, CDR2 LQKENI, per germline. V lost 3 bases to trimming and J lost 7 bases, with 18 bases between them. The CDR3 DNA reads as TGTGCCAGCTCACCCTCACCAAACAGGGAGAGTGAAAAACTGTTTTTT. It encodes CASSPSPNRESEKLFF.

This chain joins TRBV4-2 and TRBJ2-1; D possibly corresponds to TRBD2 (6 bases). CDR1 is LGHNA and CDR2 is YNFKEQ in the germline V gene. This CDR3 is 14 amino acids long. The V end lost 0 bases, the J end lost 8 bases, and 11 bases lay between the germline ends. CDR3 bases: TGTGCCAGCAGCCAAGAGTCACTAGCAGATGAGCAGTTCTTC. It translates to CASSQESLADEQFF.

The gene calls are TRBV2 and TRBJ2-6; the D gene is possibly TRBD2 (5 bases). This CDR3 is 20 amino acids long. CDR1 and CDR2 (germline): SNHLY, FYNNEI. V was shortened by 5 bases and J by 0 bases, with 23 bases between the two germline ends. The CDR3, as DNA: TGTGCCAGCAGTAAAAAAGGACTGGGCAGCAATGACTCTGGGGCCAACGTCCTGACTTTC. Protein: CASSKKGLGSNDSGANVLTF.

The chain has TRBV7-2 and TRBJ1-6; 8 bases line up with TRBD1. This CDR3 region has 14 residues. Trimming at V came to 4 bases and at J to 9 bases, leaving 5 bases not matched to a gene. The germline CDR1 and CDR2 sequences are SGHTA and FQGNSA. CDR3 DNA: TGTGCCAGCAGCTATACAGGGGGTGGTTCACCCCTCCACTTT. It translates to CASSYTGGGSPLHF.

V gene TRBV7-8 combines with J gene TRBJ2-1; 7 bases line up with TRBD2. The germline gives CDR1 SGHVS, CDR2 FQNEAQ. The V and J ends lost 1 base and 7 bases, in that order; junction bases with no gene match: 7. The CDR3 contains 15 residues. Here the CDR3 DNA reads TGTGCCAGCAGCTTAGGGGACTATCCCAGTAATGAGCAGTTCTTC. Its protein is CASSLGDYPSNEQFF.